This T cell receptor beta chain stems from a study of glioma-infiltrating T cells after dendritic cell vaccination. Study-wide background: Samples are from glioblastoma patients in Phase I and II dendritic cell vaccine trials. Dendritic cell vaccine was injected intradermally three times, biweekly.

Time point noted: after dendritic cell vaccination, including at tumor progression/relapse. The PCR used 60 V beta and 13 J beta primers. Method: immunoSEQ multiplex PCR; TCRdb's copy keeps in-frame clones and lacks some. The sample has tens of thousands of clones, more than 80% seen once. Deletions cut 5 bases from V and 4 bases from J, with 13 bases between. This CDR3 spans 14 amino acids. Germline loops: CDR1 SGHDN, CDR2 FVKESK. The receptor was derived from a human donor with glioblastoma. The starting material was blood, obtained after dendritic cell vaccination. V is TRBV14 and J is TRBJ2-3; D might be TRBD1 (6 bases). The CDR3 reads CASSLRTVPDTQYF. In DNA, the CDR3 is TGTGCCAGCAGCTTACGGACAGTCCCAGATACGCAGTATTTT.